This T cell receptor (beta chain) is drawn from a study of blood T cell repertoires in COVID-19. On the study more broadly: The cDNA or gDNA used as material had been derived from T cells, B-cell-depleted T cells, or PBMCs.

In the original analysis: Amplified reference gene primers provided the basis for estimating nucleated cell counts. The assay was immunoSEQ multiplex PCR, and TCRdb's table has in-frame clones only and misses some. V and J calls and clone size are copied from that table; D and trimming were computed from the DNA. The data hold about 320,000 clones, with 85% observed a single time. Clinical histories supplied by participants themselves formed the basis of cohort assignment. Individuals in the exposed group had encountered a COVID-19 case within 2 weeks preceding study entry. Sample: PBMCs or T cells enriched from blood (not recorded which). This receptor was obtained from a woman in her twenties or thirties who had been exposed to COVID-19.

The DNA of the CDR3 is TGTGCCAGCAGCCAAGGGTCAACGGGTACCACACCGTATTTT. Translation: CASSQGSTGTTPYF. The V call is TRBV3-1 (or the pseudogene TRBV3-2), the J call TRBJ2-3; D unresolved. Looked up from germline, CDR1 is LGHDT and CDR2 is YNNKEL (reference sequence). The CDR3 spans 14 residues. The germline V and J ends were trimmed by 1 base and 14 bases, with 19 bases remaining between them.